The T cell receptor (beta chain) under discussion was sequenced for a study of T-cell memory formation after mild COVID-19. Overall study findings and caveats: Second-wave clones peaking on day 37 lacked confirmed SARS-CoV-2 specificity.

CDR1 is MGHRA and CDR2 is YSYEKL in the germline V gene. The CDR3 is made up of 16 amino acids. V was pared by 0 bases and J by 3 bases, with 13 bases between. MiXCR, applied by TCRdb to the 5' RACE reads, yields one record per CDR3 protein. There are some 450,000 distinct CDR3 sequences in the sample; roughly 18% occur only once, and 20% to 25% lies in the top ten. Turning to this clonotype: Its antigen is not identified.

This receptor was obtained from a man aged 18 to 30 who had mild COVID-19 (a few samples of this study predate the infection). Cell type and time point are not known. J is TRBJ2-3 and V is TRBV4-1; weak D call: TRBD1 (6 bases). The source material was PBMCs or a T cell subset sorted from them (not recorded which). The CDR3 sequence is CASSQEPGRGTDTQYF. The CDR3 DNA follows: TGCGCCAGCAGCCAAGAACCAGGAAGGGGGACAGATACGCAGTATTTT.